The 29 T cell receptor beta chains below all came from one sample that was sequenced in a study of response to subunit inactivated influenza vaccine. TCRdb re-derived calls from the RT-PCR reads in MiXCR, one entry per CDR3 protein. The sample holds 500,000 to 600,000 distinct CDR3 sequences, 10% to 15% seen once. The material sequenced was PBMCs from blood, taken 40 to 50 days after vaccination. These receptors all stem from a man aged 45-65 years who received an inactivated influenza vaccine.

V gene TRBV12-3 or TRBV12-4 combines with J gene TRBJ2-5; D remains ambiguous. Trimming left V 6 bases short and J 2 bases short, with 16 bases between. This CDR3 region has 15 residues. The CDR3 region has the DNA TGTGCCAGCAGCTCCTGGGGTCTGGGGCAAGAGACCCAGTACTTC. It encodes CASSSWGLGQETQYF.

V and J are TRBV2 and TRBJ2-1; no reliable D call. From germline, CDR1 is SNHLY and CDR2 FYNNEI. The CDR3 length is 13 residues. V was shortened by 3 bases and J by 6 bases, with 9 bases between the two germline ends. The CDR3 protein is CASSDVRINEQFF. The CDR3 DNA reads as TGTGCCAGCAGTGACGTCAGGATCAATGAGCAGTTCTTC.

The rearrangement uses TRBV5-1 and TRBJ2-7; either TRBD1 or TRBD2 may fit D (5 bases each). This CDR3 region has 14 residues. The germline CDR1 and CDR2 sequences are SGHRS and YFSETQ. Deletions cut 4 bases from V and 4 bases from J, with 15 bases between. CDR3 sequence: CASSTGRLGYEQYF. The CDR3 DNA reads TGCGCCAGCAGCACGGGACGACTGGGATACGAGCAGTACTTC.

This clonotype was recorded a few times. V is TRBV6-1 and J is TRBJ1-2, with 9 bases that match TRBD1. Germline-derived CDR1 and CDR2 are MNHNS and SASEGT. V shed 6 bases, J shed 4 bases, and the junction held 9 bases outside the gene matches. The CDR3 covers 15 residues. In nucleotides, the CDR3 is TGTGCCAGCAGCGAACAGGGGGCGGGATTCTATGGCTACACCTTC. It codes for CASSEQGAGFYGYTF.

There are many counts of this clonotype. J is TRBJ1-2 and V is TRBV6-6; D gene unclear. Trimming removed 5 bases at V and 4 bases at J, with 5 bases between. The CDR3 totals 11 residues. Germline V gene data show CDR1 as MNHNY and CDR2 as SVGAGI (reference sequence). The CDR3 loop reads CASSPSYGYTF. Written as DNA, the CDR3 is TGTGCCAGCAGTCCGAGCTATGGCTACACCTTC.

This clonotype was detected a few times. The chain combines TRBV9 with TRBJ2-5; no firm D call. Germline CDR1 and CDR2: SGDLS and YYNGEE. This CDR3 comprises 15 residues. V was pared by 1 base and J by 3 bases, with 13 bases between. DNA for the CDR3: TGTGCCAGCAGCGTATCACTGGGGAAGGAAGAGACCCAGTACTTC. Translating gives CASSVSLGKEETQYF.

This clonotype occurred a few times. Here the CDR3 reads CASSLGLGSQPQHF. Here the CDR3 DNA reads TGTGCCAGCAGTTTGGGTCTGGGGTCTCAGCCCCAGCATTTT. The chain couples TRBV12-3 or TRBV12-4 to TRBJ1-5, with unresolved D. Trimming took off 3 bases at V and 6 bases at J, with 12 bases between the two ends. CDR3 length equals 14 residues.

This chain joins TRBV28 and TRBJ1-1; a weak D match, TRBD1 (5 bases). The CDR3 is 15 amino acids. The V gene's germline CDR1 is MDHEN and CDR2 SYDVKM. The V end was cut by 5 bases, the J end by 0 bases, with 13 bases between. CDR3 in amino acids: CASSASGPLNTEAFF. The CDR3 DNA sequence: TGTGCCAGCAGTGCGTCGGGACCTTTGAACACTGAAGCTTTCTTT.

The CDR3 region is CASGTRGIGFSDTQYF. CDR3 DNA: TGTGCCAGTGGGACGAGGGGGATCGGTTTCTCAGATACGCAGTATTTT. The rearrangement links TRBV27 to TRBJ2-3, with TRBD1 as a possible D gene (6 bases). The CDR3 spans 16 residues. Deletions cut 9 bases from V and 4 bases from J, with 23 bases between. Looked up from germline, CDR1 is MNHEY and CDR2 is SMNVEV (reference sequence).

The chain recombines TRBV4-1 with TRBJ2-1; 7 nucleotides agree with TRBD2. Germline V gives CDR1 MGHRA, CDR2 YSYEKL. The CDR3 is made up of 15 amino acids. J gave up 2 bases and V 1 base, and 2 bases lay outside the gene matches. The CDR3 is CASSQVAGTYNEQFF. CDR3 coding DNA: TGCGCCAGCAGCCAAGTAGCGGGCACCTACAATGAGCAGTTCTTC.

This clonotype appeared a few times. The V and J genes are TRBV7-9 and TRBJ2-3; TRBD1 is a possible D gene (5 bases). The V end was cut by 4 bases, the J end by 2 bases, with 16 bases between. This CDR3 contains 16 residues. Germline V CDR1 and CDR2: SEHNR, FQNEAQ (reference sequence). CDR3 residues: CASSSMTEDNTDTQYF. The CDR3 coding sequence is TGTGCCAGCAGCTCGATGACCGAGGACAACACAGATACGCAGTATTTT.

The V and J genes are TRBV28 and TRBJ2-7; perhaps D is TRBD1 or TRBD2 (7 bases each). In germline, CDR1 is MDHEN, CDR2 SYDVKM. Trimming took 7 bases from V and 0 from J, leaving 19 bases between them. The CDR3 totals 16 residues. CDR3 region: CASNPGGAFSSYEQYF. The CDR3 DNA sequence: TGTGCCAGCAATCCAGGGGGGGCTTTCAGCTCCTACGAGCAGTACTTC. Supplemented by reference TRBV28 and TRBJ2-7, the full variable domain reads DVKVTQSSRYLVKRTGEKVFLECVQDMDHENMFWYRQDPGLGLRLIYFSYDVKMKEKGDIPEGYSVSREKKERFSLILESASTNQTSMYLCASNPGGAFSSYEQYFGPGTRLTVT.

The chain joins TRBV10-3 to TRBJ1-1; 11 positions match TRBD1. The CDR3 has 14 residues. J gave up 4 bases and V 6 bases, and 4 bases lay outside the gene matches. Germline assignment: CDR1 ENHRY and CDR2 SYGVKD. The CDR3 spells CAIRPGQGGTEAFF. CDR3 coding DNA: TGTGCCATCAGGCCGGGACAGGGGGGCACTGAAGCTTTCTTT.

The V call is TRBV10-3, the J call TRBJ2-5; TRBD1 is a possible D gene (5 bases). This CDR3 spans 15 amino acids. Germline assignment: CDR1 ENHRY and CDR2 SYGVKD. The germline V and J ends were trimmed by 0 bases and 5 bases, with 13 bases remaining between them. CDR3 in DNA: TGTGCCATCAGTGAGTCGATATCAGGGCGGGAGACCCAGTACTTC. This gives the protein CAISESISGRETQYF.

This clonotype occurred a few times. In DNA, the CDR3 is TGTGCCATCAGCCGGGCCGCCTACGAGCAGTACTTC. It encodes CAISRAAYEQYF. The V call is TRBV10-3, the J call TRBJ2-7; D unclear. CDR1 ENHRY and CDR2 SYGVKD come from the germline V gene. Trimming shortened V by 6 bases and J by 2 bases, and 8 bases separated the two germline ends. The CDR3 contains 12 residues.

This clonotype was counted between two and nine times. The V call is TRBV29-1, the J call TRBJ1-4; no clear D gene. The CDR3 totals 14 residues. Germline CDR1 SQVTM, CDR2 ANQGSEA. V was pared by 6 bases and J by 6 bases, with 17 bases between. CDR3 DNA sequence: TGCAGCGTGGGATACGGTTACCGGGATGAAAAACTGTTTTTT. It yields the protein CSVGYGYRDEKLFF.

This clonotype was observed a few times. This chain connects TRBV11-2 to TRBJ2-7; 10 positions agree with TRBD2. V lost 0 bases and J lost 10; bases outside the gene matches: 3. Germline V lookup: CDR1 SGHAT, CDR2 FQNNGV. The CDR3 runs to 13 residues. CDR3 in amino acids: CASSLDPSGGQYF. CDR3 DNA sequence: TGTGCCAGCAGCTTAGATCCTAGCGGGGGACAGTACTTC. Supplemented by reference TRBV11-2 and TRBJ2-7, the full variable domain reads EAGVAQSPRYKIIEKRQSVAFWCNPISGHATLYWYQQILGQGPKLLIQFQNNGVVDDSQLPKDRFSAERLKGVDSTLKIQPAKLEDSAVYLCASSLDPSGGQYFGPGTRLTVT.

This clonotype has only a few counts. CDR3: CASSEPTGLETEAFF. CDR3 nucleotides: TGCGCCAGCAGCGAACCGACAGGGTTGGAAACTGAAGCTTTCTTT. The chain couples TRBV5-1 to TRBJ1-1; 7 bases fit TRBD1. Trimming took 4 bases from V and 5 from J; bases not matched to a gene: 11. The CDR3 runs 15 residues. The germline CDR1 and CDR2 sequences are SGHRS and YFSETQ.

This sequence joins TRBV7-3 and TRBJ2-2; 7 nucleotides line up with TRBD1. CDR1 and CDR2 from the germline V gene are SGHTA and FQGTGA. This CDR3 has 15 amino acids. J gave up 0 bases and V 5 bases, and 3 bases lay outside the gene matches. The CDR3 bases are TGTGCCAGCAGCCAGGGGGTTACGAACACCGGGGAGCTGTTTTTT. It yields the protein CASSQGVTNTGELFF. The entire variable domain, with the rest obtained from reference TRBV7-3 and TRBJ2-2, is as follows: GAGVSQTPSNKVTEKGKYVELRCDPISGHTALYWYRQSLGQGPEFLIYFQGTGAADDSGLPNDRFFAVRPEGSVSTLKIQRTERGDSAVYLCASSQGVTNTGELFFGEGSRLTVL.

This clonotype came up many times. The chain combines TRBV3-1 with TRBJ2-2; 8 bases are a match to TRBD1. The CDR3 spans 15 residues. Germline V lookup: CDR1 LGHDT, CDR2 YNNKEL (reference sequence). V lost 4 bases, J lost 6 bases, and 7 bases stayed unmatched. The CDR3 DNA is TGTGCCAGCAGCCGGACAGGGTTCGTTGCCGGGGAGCTGTTTTTT. The encoded protein is CASSRTGFVAGELFF.

The gene calls are TRBV6-2 or TRBV6-3 and TRBJ2-4; D is uncertain. Germline V gene data show CDR1 as MNHEY and CDR2 as SVGEGT. The CDR3 totals 18 residues. V was pared by 0 bases and J by 0 bases, with 15 bases between. The CDR3 nucleotides read TGTGCCAGCAGTTACTCTTTTGGGCCTTGGGGAGCCAAAAACATTCAGTACTTC. It codes for CASSYSFGPWGAKNIQYF.

In this sample, this clonotype turned up many times. The chain links TRBV5-6 to TRBJ2-5; either TRBD1 or TRBD2 may fit D (5 bases each). The CDR3 consists of 18 residues. Germline V gene lookup returns CDR1 SGHDT and CDR2 YYEEEE. Between the trimmed V and J ends, which lost 2 bases and 6 bases, there was a span of 26 bases. CDR3 protein: CASSFPPVNVGDVKTQYF. The CDR3 DNA is TGTGCCAGCAGCTTCCCTCCGGTCAATGTTGGGGACGTGAAGACCCAGTACTTC.

The chain links TRBV6-2 or TRBV6-3 to TRBJ2-7; D is undetermined. The CDR3 has 12 amino acids. Looked up from germline, CDR1 is MNHEY and CDR2 is SVGEGT. The V and J ends lost 4 bases and 5 bases respectively, with 9 bases between them. Written as DNA, the CDR3 is TGTGCCAGCAGTTTACAGTCCCACGAGCAGTACTTC. Protein: CASSLQSHEQYF.

This clonotype was counted once. The V call is TRBV7-6, the J call TRBJ2-2, with D possibly being TRBD2 (5 bases). CDR1 and CDR2 (germline): SGHVS, FNYEAQ. Trimming removed 8 bases at V and 4 bases at J, with 11 bases between. The CDR3 contains 13 residues. The CDR3 loop reads CASQSRGTGELFF. The CDR3 DNA is TGTGCCAGCCAGTCCCGGGGCACCGGGGAGCTGTTTTTT.

This clonotype was seen more than once but under ten times. The chain employs TRBV12-3 or TRBV12-4 and TRBJ2-1; 7 bases are a match to TRBD1. The CDR3 loop spans 15 amino acids. After removal of 6 bases from V and 2 bases from J, the junction contained 7 bases not matched to a gene. The CDR3 spells CASSPKTGPYNEQFF. For the CDR3, the DNA is TGTGCCAGCAGCCCTAAGACAGGGCCCTACAATGAGCAGTTCTTC.

This clonotype was seen only a few times. CDR3 protein: CSAREYRDTHTDTQYF. The CDR3 DNA is TGCAGTGCTAGAGAATATAGGGACACCCACACAGATACGCAGTATTTT. The V call is TRBV20-1, the J call TRBJ2-3; perhaps TRBD1 as D (6 bases). Trimming shortened V by 0 bases and J by 2 bases, and 15 bases separated the two germline ends. This CDR3 has 16 amino acids. Germline assignment: CDR1 DFQATT and CDR2 SNEGSKA (reference sequence).

Many counts were recorded for this clonotype. V gene TRBV15 combines with J gene TRBJ2-7; the D gene is possibly TRBD2 (5 bases). V gave up 0 bases and J gave up 3 bases, with 12 bases separating them. Germline assignment: CDR1 LNHNV and CDR2 YYDKDF (reference sequence). CDR3 length: 15 amino acids. The CDR3: CATSRDDGGGYEQYF. CDR3 nucleotide sequence: TGTGCCACCAGCAGAGATGACGGAGGAGGCTACGAGCAGTACTTC.

This clonotype was counted a few times. The V and J genes are TRBV20-1 and TRBJ1-4; 7 bases match TRBD1. V shed 6 bases, J shed 10 bases, and the junction held 17 bases outside the gene matches. The V gene's germline CDR1 is DFQATT and CDR2 SNEGSKA (reference sequence). The CDR3 has 15 residues. The CDR3: CSASPWDSPYGKLFF. The CDR3 DNA sequence: TGCAGTGCAAGCCCCTGGGACAGTCCTTACGGAAAACTGTTTTTT.

This clonotype was counted at least ten times. The V call is TRBV5-1, the J call TRBJ1-1; tentatively, D is TRBD1 (5 bases). V was cut by 1 base and J by 2 bases, with 9 bases left in between. CDR1 and CDR2 (germline): SGHRS, YFSETQ. The CDR3 extends over 14 amino acids. CDR3 residues: CASSLQGPNTEAFF. The CDR3, as DNA: TGCGCCAGCAGCTTGCAGGGCCCCAACACTGAAGCTTTCTTT.